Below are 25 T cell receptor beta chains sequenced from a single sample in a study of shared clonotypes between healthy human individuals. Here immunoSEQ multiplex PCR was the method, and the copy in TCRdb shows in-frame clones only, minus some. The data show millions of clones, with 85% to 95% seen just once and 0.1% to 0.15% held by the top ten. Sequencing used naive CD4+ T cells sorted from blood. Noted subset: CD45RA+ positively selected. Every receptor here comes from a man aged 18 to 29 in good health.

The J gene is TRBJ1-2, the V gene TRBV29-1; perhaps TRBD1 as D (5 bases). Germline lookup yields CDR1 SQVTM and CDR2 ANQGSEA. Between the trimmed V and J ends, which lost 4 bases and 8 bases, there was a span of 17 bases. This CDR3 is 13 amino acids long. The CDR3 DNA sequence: TGCAGCGTTGTCATGTTCCGGGGGAGCGGCTACACCTTC. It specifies CSVVMFRGSGYTF.

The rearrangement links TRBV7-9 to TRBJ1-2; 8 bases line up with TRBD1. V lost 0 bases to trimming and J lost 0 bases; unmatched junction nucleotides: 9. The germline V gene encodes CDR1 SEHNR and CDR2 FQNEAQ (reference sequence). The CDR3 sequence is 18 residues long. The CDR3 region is CASSLAGTGLGTNYGYTF. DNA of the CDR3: TGTGCCAGCAGCTTAGCGGGGACAGGACTGGGGACTAACTATGGCTACACCTTC. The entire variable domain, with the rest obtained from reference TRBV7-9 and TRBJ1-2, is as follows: DTGVSQNPRHKITKRGQNVTFRCDPISEHNRLYWYRQTLGQGPEFLTYFQNEAQLEKSRLLSDRFSAERPKGSFSTLEIQRTEQGDSAMYLCASSLAGTGLGTNYGYTFGSGTRLTVV.

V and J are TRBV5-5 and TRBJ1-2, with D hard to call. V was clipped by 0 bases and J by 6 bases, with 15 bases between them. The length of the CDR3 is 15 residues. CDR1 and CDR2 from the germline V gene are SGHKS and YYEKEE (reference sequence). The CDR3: CASSLEFGERDGYTF. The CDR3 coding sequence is TGTGCCAGCAGCTTGGAATTTGGAGAGCGGGATGGCTACACCTTC.

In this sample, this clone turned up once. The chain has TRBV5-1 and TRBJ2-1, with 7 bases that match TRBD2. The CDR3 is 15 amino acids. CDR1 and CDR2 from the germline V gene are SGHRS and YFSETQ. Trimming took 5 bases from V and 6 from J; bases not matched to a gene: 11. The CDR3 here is CASSIGASGSNEQFF. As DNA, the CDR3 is TGCGCCAGCAGTATAGGGGCTAGCGGATCCAATGAGCAGTTCTTC.

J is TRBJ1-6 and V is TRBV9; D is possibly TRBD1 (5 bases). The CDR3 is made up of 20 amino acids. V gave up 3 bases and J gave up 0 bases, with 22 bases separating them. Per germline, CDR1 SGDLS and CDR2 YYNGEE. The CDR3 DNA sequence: TGTGCCAGCAGCGCGAGGGCCGGCAGGGCTGTTCCCTCCTATAATTCACCCCTCCACTTT. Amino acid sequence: CASSARAGRAVPSYNSPLHF.

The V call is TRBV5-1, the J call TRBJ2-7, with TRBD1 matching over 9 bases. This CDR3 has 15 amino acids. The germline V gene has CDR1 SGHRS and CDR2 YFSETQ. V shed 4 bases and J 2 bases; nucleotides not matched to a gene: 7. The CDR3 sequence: CASSTTGTGPYEQYF. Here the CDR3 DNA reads TGCGCCAGCAGCACAACCGGGACAGGGCCCTACGAGCAGTACTTC.

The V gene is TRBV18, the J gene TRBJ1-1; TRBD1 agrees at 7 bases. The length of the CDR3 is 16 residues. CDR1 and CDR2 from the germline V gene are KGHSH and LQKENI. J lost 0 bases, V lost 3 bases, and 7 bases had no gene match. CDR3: CASSPITGVLNTEAFF. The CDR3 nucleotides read TGTGCCAGCTCACCTATCACAGGGGTCCTGAACACTGAAGCTTTCTTT.

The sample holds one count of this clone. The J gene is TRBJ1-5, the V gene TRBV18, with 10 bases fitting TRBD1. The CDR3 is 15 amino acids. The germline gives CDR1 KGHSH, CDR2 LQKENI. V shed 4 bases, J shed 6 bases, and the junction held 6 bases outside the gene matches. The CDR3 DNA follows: TGTGCCAGCTCACGGACAGGGGGGGAGAGTCAGCCCCAGCATTTT. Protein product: CASSRTGGESQPQHF. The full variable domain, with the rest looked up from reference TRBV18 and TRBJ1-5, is NAGVMQNPRHLVRRRGQEARLRCSPMKGHSHVYWYRQLPEEGLKFMVYLQKENIIDESGMPKERFSAEFPKEGPSILRIQQVVRGDSAAYFCASSRTGGESQPQHFGDGTRLSIL.

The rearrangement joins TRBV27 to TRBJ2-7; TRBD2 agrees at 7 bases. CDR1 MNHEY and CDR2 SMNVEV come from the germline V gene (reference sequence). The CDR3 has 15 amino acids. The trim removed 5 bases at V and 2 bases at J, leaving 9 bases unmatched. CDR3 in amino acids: CASSVVSSGPYEQYF. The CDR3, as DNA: TGTGCCAGCAGTGTCGTCTCTAGCGGTCCCTACGAGCAGTACTTC.

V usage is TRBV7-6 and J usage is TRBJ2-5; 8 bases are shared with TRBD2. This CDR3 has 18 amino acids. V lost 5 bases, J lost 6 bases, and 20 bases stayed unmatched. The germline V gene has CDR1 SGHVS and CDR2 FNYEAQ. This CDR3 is CASSPDVAGLVSPQTQYF. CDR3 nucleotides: TGTGCCAGCAGCCCGGACGTAGCGGGACTAGTAAGTCCCCAGACCCAGTACTTC.

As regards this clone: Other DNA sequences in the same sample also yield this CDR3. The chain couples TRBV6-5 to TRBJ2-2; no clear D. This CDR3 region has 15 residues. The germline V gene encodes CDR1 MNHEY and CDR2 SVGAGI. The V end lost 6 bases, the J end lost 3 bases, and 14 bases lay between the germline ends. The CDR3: CASRRGGRDTGELFF. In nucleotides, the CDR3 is TGTGCCAGCAGACGCGGTGGCCGAGACACCGGGGAGCTGTTTTTT.

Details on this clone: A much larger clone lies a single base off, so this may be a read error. The CDR3 nucleotides read TGTGCCAGCAGGGCTAGCACAGATACGCAGTATTTT. Translated: CASRASTDTQYF. This rearrangement joins TRBV7-9 to TRBJ2-3; D not certain. This CDR3 comprises 12 residues. V lost 6 bases to trimming and J lost 0 bases, with 4 bases between them. Germline values: CDR1 SEHNR, CDR2 FQNEAQ (reference sequence). Variable domain in full (rest from reference TRBV7-9 and TRBJ2-3): DTGVSQNPRHKITKRGQNVTFRCDPISEHNRLYWYRQTLGQGPEFLTYFQNEAQLEKSRLLSDRFSAERPKGSFSTLEIQRTEQGDSAMYLCASRASTDTQYFGPGTRLTVL.

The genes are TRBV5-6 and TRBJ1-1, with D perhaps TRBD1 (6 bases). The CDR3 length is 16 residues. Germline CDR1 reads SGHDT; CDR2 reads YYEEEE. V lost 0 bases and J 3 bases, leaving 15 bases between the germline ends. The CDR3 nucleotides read TGTGCCAGCAGCTTGGCCAGGGTACAGGGACACACTGAAGCTTTCTTT. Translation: CASSLARVQGHTEAFF. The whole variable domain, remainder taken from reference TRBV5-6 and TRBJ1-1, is DAGVTQSPTHLIKTRGQQVTLRCSPKSGHDTVSWYQQALGQGPQFIFQYYEEEERQRGNFPDRFSGHQFPNYSSELNVNALLLGDSALYLCASSLARVQGHTEAFFGQGTRLTVV.

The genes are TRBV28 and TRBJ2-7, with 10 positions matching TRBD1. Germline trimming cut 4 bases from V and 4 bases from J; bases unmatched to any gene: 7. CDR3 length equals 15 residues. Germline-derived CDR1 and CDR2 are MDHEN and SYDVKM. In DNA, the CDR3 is TGTGCCAGCAGTTCATCGGACAGGGGGGCATACGAGCAGTACTTC. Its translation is CASSSSDRGAYEQYF.

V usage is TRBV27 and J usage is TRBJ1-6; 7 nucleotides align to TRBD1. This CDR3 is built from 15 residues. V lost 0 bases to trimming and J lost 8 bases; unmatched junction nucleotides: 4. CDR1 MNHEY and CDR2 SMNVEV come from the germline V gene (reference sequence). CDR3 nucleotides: TGTGCCAGCAGTTTATCGACGACAGGGTATTCACCCCTCCACTTT. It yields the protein CASSLSTTGYSPLHF.

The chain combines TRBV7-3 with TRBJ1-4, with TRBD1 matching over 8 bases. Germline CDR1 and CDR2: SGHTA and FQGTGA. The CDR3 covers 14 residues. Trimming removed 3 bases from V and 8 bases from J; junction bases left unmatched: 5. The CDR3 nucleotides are TGTGCCAGCAGCTTGGGACAGGTCCGGGAAAAACTGTTTTTT. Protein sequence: CASSLGQVREKLFF.

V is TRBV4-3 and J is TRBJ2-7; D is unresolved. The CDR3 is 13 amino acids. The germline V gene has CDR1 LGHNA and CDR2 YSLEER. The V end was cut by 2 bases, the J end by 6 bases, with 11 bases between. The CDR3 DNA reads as TGCGCCAGCAGCCAACGGTTTTCTTCCGAGCAGTACTTC. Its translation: CASSQRFSSEQYF.

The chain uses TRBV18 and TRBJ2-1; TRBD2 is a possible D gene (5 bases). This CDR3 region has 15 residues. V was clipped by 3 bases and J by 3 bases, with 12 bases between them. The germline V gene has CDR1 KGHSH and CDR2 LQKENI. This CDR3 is CASSPPGIGYNEQFF. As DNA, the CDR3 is TGTGCCAGCTCACCCCCGGGAATCGGCTACAATGAGCAGTTCTTC. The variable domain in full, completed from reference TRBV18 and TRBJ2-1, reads NAGVMQNPRHLVRRRGQEARLRCSPMKGHSHVYWYRQLPEEGLKFMVYLQKENIIDESGMPKERFSAEFPKEGPSILRIQQVVRGDSAAYFCASSPPGIGYNEQFFGPGTRLTVL.

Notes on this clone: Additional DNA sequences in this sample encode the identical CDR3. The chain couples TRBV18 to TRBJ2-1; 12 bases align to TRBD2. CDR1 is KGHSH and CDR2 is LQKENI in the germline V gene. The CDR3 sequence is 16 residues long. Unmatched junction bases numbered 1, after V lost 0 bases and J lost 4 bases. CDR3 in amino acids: CASSPPGLAGYNEQFF. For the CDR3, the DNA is TGTGCCAGCTCACCACCCGGACTAGCGGGGTACAATGAGCAGTTCTTC. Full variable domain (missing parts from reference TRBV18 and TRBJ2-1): NAGVMQNPRHLVRRRGQEARLRCSPMKGHSHVYWYRQLPEEGLKFMVYLQKENIIDESGMPKERFSAEFPKEGPSILRIQQVVRGDSAAYFCASSPPGLAGYNEQFFGPGTRLTVL.

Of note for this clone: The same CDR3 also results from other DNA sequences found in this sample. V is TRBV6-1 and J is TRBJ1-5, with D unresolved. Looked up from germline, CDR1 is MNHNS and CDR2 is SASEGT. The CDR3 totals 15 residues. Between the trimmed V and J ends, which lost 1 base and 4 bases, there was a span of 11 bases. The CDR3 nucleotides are TGTGCCAGCAGTGAAGGGGGATCCCCGAATCAGCCCCAGCATTTT. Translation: CASSEGGSPNQPQHF.

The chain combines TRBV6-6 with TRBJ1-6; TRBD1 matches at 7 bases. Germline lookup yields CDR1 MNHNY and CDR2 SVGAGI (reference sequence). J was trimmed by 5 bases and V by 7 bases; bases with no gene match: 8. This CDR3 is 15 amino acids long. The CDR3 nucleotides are TGTGCCAGCATTCACGGGGGGACAGATAATTCACCCCTCCACTTT. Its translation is CASIHGGTDNSPLHF.

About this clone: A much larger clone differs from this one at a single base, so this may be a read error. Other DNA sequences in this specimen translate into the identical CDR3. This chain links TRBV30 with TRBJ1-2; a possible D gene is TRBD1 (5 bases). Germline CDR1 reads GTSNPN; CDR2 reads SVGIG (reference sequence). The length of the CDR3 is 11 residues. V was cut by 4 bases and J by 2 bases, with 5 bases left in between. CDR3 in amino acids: CAWTGNYGYTF. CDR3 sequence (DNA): TGTGCCTGGACAGGGAACTATGGCTACACCTTC. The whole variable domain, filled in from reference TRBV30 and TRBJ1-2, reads SQTIHQWPATLVQPVGSPLSLECTVEGTSNPNLYWYRQAAGRGLQLLFYSVGIGQISSEVPQNLSASRPQDRQFILSSKKLLLSDSGFYLCAWTGNYGYTFGSGTRLTVV.

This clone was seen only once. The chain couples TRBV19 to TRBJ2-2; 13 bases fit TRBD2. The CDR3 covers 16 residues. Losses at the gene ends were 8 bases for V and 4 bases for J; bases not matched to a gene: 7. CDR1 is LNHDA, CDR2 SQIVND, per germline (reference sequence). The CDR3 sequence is CASSPGTSGITGELFF. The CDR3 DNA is TGTGCCAGTTCTCCCGGGACTAGCGGGATCACCGGGGAGCTGTTTTTT. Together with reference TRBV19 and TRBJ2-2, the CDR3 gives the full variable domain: DGGITQSPKYLFRKEGQNVTLSCEQNLNHDAMYWYRQDPGQGLRLIYYSQIVNDFQKGDIAEGYSVSREKKESFPLTVTSAQKNPTAFYLCASSPGTSGITGELFFGEGSRLTVL.

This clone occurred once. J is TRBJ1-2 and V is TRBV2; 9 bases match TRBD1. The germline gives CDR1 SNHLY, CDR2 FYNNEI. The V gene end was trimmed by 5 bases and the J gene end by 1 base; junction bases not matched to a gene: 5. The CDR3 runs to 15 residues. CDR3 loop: CASSQDRGINYGYTF. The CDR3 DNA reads TGTGCCAGCAGTCAGGACAGGGGAATTAACTATGGCTACACCTTC.

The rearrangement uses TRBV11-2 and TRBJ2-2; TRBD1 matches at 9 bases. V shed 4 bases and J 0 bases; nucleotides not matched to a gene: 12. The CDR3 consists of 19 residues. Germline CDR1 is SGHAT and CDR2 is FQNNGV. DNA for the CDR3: TGTGCCAGCAGCTCTCCGGGACAGGGAGGCGATGCGAACACCGGGGAGCTGTTTTTT. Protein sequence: CASSSPGQGGDANTGELFF.